The entry below describes one TCR beta chain. Its antigen is unknown. These data belong to a study of cytomegalovirus exposure and HLA in healthy donors. Germline V gives CDR1 MDHEN, CDR2 SYDVKM. Deletions cut 6 bases from V and 1 base from J, with 12 bases between. CDR3 size: 14 residues. PCR employed 60 Vbeta and 13 Jbeta primers. Measured with immunoSEQ multiplex PCR; TCRdb has only the in-frame clones, and not every one. The sample records approximately 90,000 clones, roughly 79% being singletons. Study-wide points: Previously analyzed data showed that most TCR beta V segments were productive at a frequency of about 87% or about 30%. Serostatus for CMV was the only available immune exposure information. Among TCR beta chains of equal frequency, HLA-associated ones were more clonally expanded in a later analysis. Diagnosis of cytomegalovirus status made by the classifier reportedly showed high specificity and sensitivity.

The J gene is TRBJ1-1, the V gene TRBV28; D gene uncertain. The clonotype was recovered from a male donor in good health and CMV-seronegative. Sequencing input: PBMCs. The CDR3 coding sequence is TGTGCCAGCAGCCTGAACGGTCGGAACACTGAAGCTTTCTTT. Its protein product is CASSLNGRNTEAFF.